The following is a T cell receptor beta chain sequence with its context. Its binding antigen is unknown. Base quality data are lacking; no much larger clone is found one base away. Genomic DNA was extracted from sorted cells for sequencing of the TCRbeta CDR3 region. TCRbeta CDR3 regions were sequenced using the immunoSEQ Assay. Here the immuneACCESS table is served through TCRdb, limited to in-frame sequences with V and J called. Missing clones are a known gap in these copies; in checked studies unresolved V genes cover under half, and the rest lacks a known reason. In this sample the table shows 50,000 to 65,000 clones, around 90% of which occur a single time. The ten largest account for approximately 8.3% of the sample. Patients with a history of autoimmune disease or receiving systemic immunosuppression were excluded from the trial. Peripheral blood for TCR sequencing was drawn from every dose cohort at baseline, at cycle 4 day 1 and at cycle 7 day 1. The samples were taken from a phase I, first-in-human, multicenter, open-label dose-escalation trial of ivuxolimab. Adults with locally advanced or metastatic head and neck squamous cell, hepatocellular, melanoma or renal cell carcinoma were enrolled in the trial. Before TCR sequencing, CD4+ T cells and CD8+ T cells from peripheral blood were sorted into separate populations.

The entry originates in a study of OX40 agonist ivuxolimab in advanced cancers. Broadly, across the study: The costimulatory receptor OX40 (CD134) was targeted by ivuxolimab, a fully human IgG2 agonistic monoclonal antibody. The dose-escalation cohort was about 87% male with a mean age of about 60 years, ranging from roughly 20 to 80. The point of sequencing TCRbeta in the periphery was to test whether ivuxolimab changed TCR sequence diversity and drove clonal T-cell expansion. Intravenous ivuxolimab was administered to patients every 2 weeks at six dose levels: 0.01, 0.1, 0.3, 1.5, 3 and 10 mg/kg. The paper covers the monotherapy dose-escalation part of the phase I ivuxolimab trial, which included N of about 50 patients. Partial responses occurred in three dose-escalation patients, of whom one had hepatocellular carcinoma and two had cutaneous melanoma. Prior anti-PD-1, anti-PD-L1 or anti-CTLA-4 therapy was permitted, and checkpoint inhibitors had been received by about 44% of dose-escalation patients. Of the 50 to 55 patients in dose escalation, 19 had hepatocellular carcinoma, roughly 15 had melanoma, 9 had renal cell carcinoma and 9 had head and neck cancer. Study-level results and caveats: The antigen specificity of the peripheral T cells that underwent clonal expansion was not determined. After ivuxolimab, CD8+ T cells had more expanded clones than CD4+ T cells on average. Clonal expansion of both CD4+ and CD8+ blood T cells was observed from baseline to week 6 at doses 0.1 to 3.0 mg/kg. Low levels of normalized T-cell clonal expansion were also shown by some nonresponding patients. In the 0.1-3.0 mg/kg groups, partial responders had among the lowest normalized peripheral clonal expansion, particularly in CD8+ T cells.

Reading the germline V gene gives CDR1 MNHNS and CDR2 SASEGT. Trimming costs V 7 bases and J 6 bases, and their ends lie 10 bases apart. The CDR3 covers 12 residues, taking in both the cysteine and the phenylalanine. Solely the CDR3 DNA is kept, with 36 bases framed from the first base. The receptor's source is an adult with an advanced solid tumor such as melanoma, head and neck, liver or kidney cancer. The sample was CD4+ or CD8+ T cells sorted from blood, taken in a trial of the OX40 agonist ivuxolimab. The rearrangement joined TRBV6-1 to TRBJ2-1; TRBD1 is perhaps the D gene, given 5 matching bases. CDR3 region: CASNVGLNEQFF. The DNA is TGTGCCAGCAATGTGGGGCTCAATGAGCAGTTCTTC.